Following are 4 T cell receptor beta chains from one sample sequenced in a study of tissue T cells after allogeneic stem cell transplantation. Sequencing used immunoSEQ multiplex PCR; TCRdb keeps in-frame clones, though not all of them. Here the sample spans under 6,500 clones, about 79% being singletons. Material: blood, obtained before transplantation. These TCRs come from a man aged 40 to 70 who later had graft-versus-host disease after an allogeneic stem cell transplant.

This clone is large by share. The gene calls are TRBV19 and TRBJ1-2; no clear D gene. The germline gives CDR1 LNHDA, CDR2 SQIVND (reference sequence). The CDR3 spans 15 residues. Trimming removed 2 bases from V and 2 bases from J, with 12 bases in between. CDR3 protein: CASSINPTVNYGYTF. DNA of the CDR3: TGTGCCAGTAGTATAAACCCCACAGTAAACTATGGCTACACCTTC.

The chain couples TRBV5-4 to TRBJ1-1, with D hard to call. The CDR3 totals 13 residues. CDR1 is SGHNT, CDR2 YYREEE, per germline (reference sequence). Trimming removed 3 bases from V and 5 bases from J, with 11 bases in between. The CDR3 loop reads CASSYQTETEAFF. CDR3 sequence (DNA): TGTGCCAGCAGCTACCAAACAGAGACTGAAGCTTTCTTT.

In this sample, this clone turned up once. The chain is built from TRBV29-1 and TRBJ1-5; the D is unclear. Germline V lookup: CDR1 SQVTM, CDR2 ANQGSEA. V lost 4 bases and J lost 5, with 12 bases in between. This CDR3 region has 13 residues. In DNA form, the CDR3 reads TGCAGCGTTGGTTCCACCCCCGATCAGCCCCAGCATTTT. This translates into CSVGSTPDQPQHF.

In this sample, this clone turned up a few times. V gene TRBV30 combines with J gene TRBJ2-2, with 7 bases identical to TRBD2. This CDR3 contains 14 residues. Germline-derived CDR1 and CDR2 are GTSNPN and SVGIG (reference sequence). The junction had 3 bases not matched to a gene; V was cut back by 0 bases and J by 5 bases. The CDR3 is CAWSVSGTTGELFF. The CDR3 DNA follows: TGTGCCTGGAGTGTAAGCGGGACTACCGGGGAGCTGTTTTTT.